This TCR beta chain was observed in a study of T-cell memory formation after mild COVID-19. TCRdb recomputed calls from the 5' RACE reads with MiXCR, one row per CDR3 protein. The sample holds about 340,000 distinct CDR3 sequences, approximately 15% seen once. The table lists this clonotype with many counts. The V and J ends lost 1 base and 5 bases respectively, with 8 bases between them. This CDR3 is built from 13 residues. This rearrangement joins TRBV12-3 or TRBV12-4 to TRBJ1-1; D not resolved. The clonotype was recovered from a man aged 18 to 29 who had mild COVID-19 (a few samples of this study predate the infection). Cell type and time point are not known. The sequenced sample was PBMCs or a T cell subset sorted from them (not recorded which). The CDR3 loop reads CASSLGGRTEAFF. CDR3 coding DNA: TGTGCCAGCAGTTTAGGAGGGAGGACTGAAGCTTTCTTT.